The 20 T cell receptor beta chains listed next were all sequenced from one sample in a study of blood T cell repertoires in COVID-19 (dated by TCRdb to about 2020). Preparation of the library involved the immunoSEQ multiplex PCR assay. This is the immuneACCESS table as TCRdb keeps it, with only in-frame sequences that have V and J called. A part of the clones is gone; compared with another copy, unresolved V genes explain less than half, and the rest is unexplained. The sample includes some 530,000 clones, with approximately 91% observed a single time. Approximately 8% of the sample goes to the ten largest clones. Sequencing was performed on PBMCs or T cells enriched from blood (not recorded which). These receptor sequences come from a woman aged 55-75 years who had recovered from COVID-19.

J is TRBJ1-1 and V is TRBV11-2; 7 nucleotides align to TRBD1. The CDR3 spans 13 residues. V lost 5 bases, J lost 5 bases, and 5 bases stayed unmatched. Germline V CDR1 and CDR2: SGHAT, FQNNGV. The CDR3 sequence is CASSQGGPTEAFF. CDR3 DNA sequence: TGTGCCAGCAGCCAGGGGGGTCCTACTGAAGCTTTCTTT.

The V call is TRBV5-4, the J call TRBJ1-6, with 7 positions matching TRBD1. J was trimmed by 14 bases and V by 0 bases; bases with no gene match: 2. This CDR3 contains 12 residues. Germline CDR1 reads SGHNT; CDR2 reads YYREEE (reference sequence). CDR3 coding DNA: TGTGCCAGCAGCTTGGGGACAGGATCCCTCCACTTT. Its protein product is CASSLGTGSLHF.

The V gene is TRBV5-5, the J gene TRBJ2-4; 11 nucleotides agree with TRBD2. This CDR3 is built from 18 residues. Trimming removed 0 bases from V and 3 bases from J; junction bases left unmatched: 8. Germline CDR1 reads SGHKS; CDR2 reads YYEKEE (reference sequence). DNA of the CDR3: TGTGCCAGCAGCTTGGAGGGTCTAGCGGGGGGACGCAAAAACATTCAGTACTTC. It codes for CASSLEGLAGGRKNIQYF.

The J gene is TRBJ2-3, the V gene TRBV6-4, with D maybe TRBD1 (5 bases). This CDR3 spans 14 amino acids. V gave up 5 bases and J gave up 5 bases, with 14 bases separating them. Germline V gives CDR1 MRHNA, CDR2 SNTAGT. As DNA, the CDR3 is TGTGCCAGCAGTCCAGGGTTTAACGGAGATACGCAGTATTTT. Its translation: CASSPGFNGDTQYF.

The chain uses TRBV13 and TRBJ1-1, with D tentatively TRBD1 (6 bases). Germline values: CDR1 PRHDT, CDR2 FYEKMQ (reference sequence). The germline V and J ends were trimmed by 5 bases and 7 bases, with 11 bases remaining between them. The CDR3 consists of 12 residues. CDR3 amino acids: CASSLPDSEAFF. The DNA of the CDR3 is TGTGCCAGCAGCCTTCCGGACAGTGAAGCTTTCTTT.

The chain joins TRBV7-6 to TRBJ1-1; TRBD1 aligns across 7 bases. Trimming removed 1 base from V and 3 bases from J; junction bases left unmatched: 17. Germline V gene data show CDR1 as SGHVS and CDR2 as FNYEAQ. CDR3 length equals 19 residues. The CDR3 sequence is CASSLVPPGTVKAYTEAFF. The CDR3 bases are TGTGCCAGCAGCTTAGTCCCCCCTGGGACAGTGAAAGCGTACACTGAAGCTTTCTTT.

The chain carries TRBV6-2 or TRBV6-3 and TRBJ2-7, with unresolved D. The V gene's germline CDR1 is MNHEY and CDR2 SVGEGT. The germline V and J ends were trimmed by 5 bases and 0 bases, with 14 bases remaining between them. CDR3 length: 15 amino acids. Written as DNA, the CDR3 is TGTGCCAGCAGTCCCCTGAGAGATTACTCCTACGAGCAGTACGTC. Protein product: CASSPLRDYSYEQYV.

The genes are TRBV6-1 and TRBJ2-6; D is perhaps TRBD1 (5 bases). Trimming took 2 bases from V and 1 from J, leaving 18 bases between them. CDR1 and CDR2 (germline): MNHNS, SASEGT. CDR3 length: 19 residues. The CDR3 spells CASSEKDVRAISGANVLTF. CDR3 sequence (DNA): TGTGCCAGCAGTGAAAAGGACGTCAGGGCGATATCTGGGGCCAACGTCCTGACTTTC.

Only one count was recorded for this clone. The sample has other DNA sequences that encode this CDR3 too. The chain couples TRBV5-1 to TRBJ1-2, with TRBD1 identical over 10 bases. This CDR3 has 14 amino acids. CDR1 and CDR2 from the germline V gene are SGHRS and YFSETQ. The J segment lost 4 bases and the V segment lost 2 bases, leaving 2 bases of the junction unmatched. The CDR3 DNA follows: TGCGCCAGCAGCTTAGGACAGGGGGGCTATGGCTACACCTTC. Its protein product is CASSLGQGGYGYTF.

As concerns this clone: The same CDR3 is also encoded by other DNA sequences in this sample. This chain uses TRBV6-5 with TRBJ1-2, with TRBD1 matching over 7 bases. V gave up 2 bases and J gave up 8 bases; unmatched junction bases: 5. This CDR3 comprises 13 residues. CDR1 and CDR2 from the germline V gene are MNHEY and SVGAGI. CDR3 nucleotides: TGTGCCAGCAGTTACCGACAGGGTGGCGGCTACACCTTC. Its translation: CASSYRQGGGYTF.

This sequence joins TRBV3-1 (or the pseudogene TRBV3-2) and TRBJ2-1, with a weak D call TRBD1 (6 bases). The length of the CDR3 is 16 residues. The germline V gene has CDR1 LGHDT and CDR2 YNNKEL (reference sequence). V shed 0 bases and J shed 2 bases, with 11 bases lying between them. As DNA, the CDR3 is TGTGCCAGCAGCCAAGATGGCAGGGGTGCCTACAATGAGCAGTTCTTC. Residues: CASSQDGRGAYNEQFF.

This clone was observed many times. The chain recombines TRBV24-1 with TRBJ2-2, with no clear D. V was cut by 7 bases and J by 4 bases, with 9 bases left in between. The germline V gene has CDR1 KGHDR and CDR2 SFDVKD. This CDR3 is 13 amino acids long. The CDR3 spells CATRRLPTGELFF. In DNA, the CDR3 is TGTGCCACCAGGCGGCTGCCCACCGGGGAGCTGTTTTTT.

The chain carries TRBV5-4 and TRBJ2-7; 8 bases are shared with TRBD1. In germline, CDR1 is SGHNT, CDR2 YYREEE (reference sequence). The CDR3 sequence is 16 residues long. V lost 2 bases, J lost 2 bases, and 9 bases stayed unmatched. CDR3 sequence (DNA): TGTGCCAGCAGCTTAGGGACGACAGGGGTTGCCTACGAGCAGTACTTC. Its protein is CASSLGTTGVAYEQYF.

This chain uses TRBV7-9 with TRBJ1-1; TRBD1 aligns across 10 bases. The CDR3 spans 14 residues. V was clipped by 11 bases and J by 4 bases; unmatched bases: 10. In germline, CDR1 is SEHNR, CDR2 FQNEAQ (reference sequence). CDR3 coding DNA: TGTGCCCTTCAGACAGGGGGCCTCGGCACTGAAGCTTTCTTT. It translates to CALQTGGLGTEAFF.

The chain links TRBV18 to TRBJ2-5, with 7 bases aligning to TRBD2. CDR3 length: 14 residues. The V gene end was trimmed by 2 bases and the J gene end by 4 bases; junction bases not matched to a gene: 4. Germline values: CDR1 KGHSH, CDR2 LQKENI. The CDR3 DNA reads as TGTGCCAGCTCACCAAGGGCTAGCGGAGAGACCCAGTACTTC. Protein product: CASSPRASGETQYF.

CDR3 protein: CASSSEQGGDYGYTF. CDR3 sequence (DNA): TGTGCCAGCAGCTCAGAACAGGGAGGGGACTATGGCTACACCTTC. The rearrangement joins TRBV5-5 to TRBJ1-2; D might be TRBD1 (6 bases). The CDR3 loop spans 15 amino acids. Germline V gene data show CDR1 as SGHKS and CDR2 as YYEKEE (reference sequence). Trimming removed 3 bases from V and 3 bases from J, with 15 bases in between.

The chain combines TRBV6-1 with TRBJ1-6; 7 bases are a match to TRBD1. The CDR3 contains 15 residues. The trim removed 2 bases at V and 6 bases at J, leaving 4 bases unmatched. Germline V gene sequence: CDR1 MNHNS, CDR2 SASEGT. CDR3 region: CASSEHWDSNSPLHF. CDR3 DNA sequence: TGTGCCAGCAGTGAACATTGGGACAGTAATTCACCCCTCCACTTT.

The CDR3 reads CAWSSHPRIAIAKNIQYF. CDR3 DNA: TGTGCCTGGAGTTCCCACCCCCGGATAGCAATTGCCAAAAACATTCAGTACTTC. This chain links TRBV30 with TRBJ2-4; no clear D. There are 18 residues in the CDR3. The germline V gene has CDR1 GTSNPN and CDR2 SVGIG (reference sequence). Trimming took off 2 bases at V and 1 base at J, with 21 bases between the two ends.

This rearrangement joins TRBV5-6 to TRBJ1-2, with D possibly being TRBD1 (5 bases). Germline V gene lookup returns CDR1 SGHDT and CDR2 YYEEEE. The germline V and J ends were trimmed by 4 bases and 1 base, with 8 bases remaining between them. This CDR3 comprises 13 residues. The CDR3 reads CASSTDINYGYTF. The DNA for the CDR3 is TGTGCCAGCAGCACGGACATTAACTATGGCTACACCTTC.

The gene calls are TRBV5-1 and TRBJ2-7; a weak D match, TRBD2 (6 bases). CDR3 length: 12 residues. V lost 4 bases and J lost 5, with 10 bases in between. CDR1 is SGHRS, CDR2 YFSETQ, per germline. The chain's CDR3 is CASSPPGDEQYF. CDR3 coding DNA: TGCGCCAGCAGCCCGCCGGGGGACGAGCAGTACTTC.